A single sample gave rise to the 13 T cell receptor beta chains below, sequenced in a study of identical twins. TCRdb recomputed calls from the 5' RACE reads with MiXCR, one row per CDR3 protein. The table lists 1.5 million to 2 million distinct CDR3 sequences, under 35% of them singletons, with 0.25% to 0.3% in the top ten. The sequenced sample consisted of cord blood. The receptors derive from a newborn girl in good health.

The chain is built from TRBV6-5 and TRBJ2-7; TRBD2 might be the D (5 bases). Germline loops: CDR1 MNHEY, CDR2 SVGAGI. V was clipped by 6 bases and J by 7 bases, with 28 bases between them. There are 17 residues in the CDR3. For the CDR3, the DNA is TGTGCCAGCAGCCCCCGGTATCGGGGTAATTATTACAATGAGCAGTACTTC. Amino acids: CASSPRYRGNYYNEQYF.

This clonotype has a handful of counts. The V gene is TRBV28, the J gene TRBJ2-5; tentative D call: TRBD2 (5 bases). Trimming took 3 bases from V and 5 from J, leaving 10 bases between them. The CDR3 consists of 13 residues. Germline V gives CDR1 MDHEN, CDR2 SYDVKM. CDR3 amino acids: CASSFGMGETQYF. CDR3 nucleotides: TGTGCCAGCAGTTTCGGGATGGGGGAGACCCAGTACTTC.

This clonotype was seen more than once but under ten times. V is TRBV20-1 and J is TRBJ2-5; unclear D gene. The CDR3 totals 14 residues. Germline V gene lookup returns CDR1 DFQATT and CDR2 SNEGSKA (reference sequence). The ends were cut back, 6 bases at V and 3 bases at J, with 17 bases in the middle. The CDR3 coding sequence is TGCAGTGCCCTTATCCAAGCTAGTGAAGAGACCCAGTACTTC. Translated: CSALIQASEETQYF.

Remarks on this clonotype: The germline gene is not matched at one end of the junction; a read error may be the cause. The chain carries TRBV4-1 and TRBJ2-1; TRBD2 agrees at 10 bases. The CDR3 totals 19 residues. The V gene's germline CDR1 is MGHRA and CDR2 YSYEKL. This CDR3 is CASNQDGGASGSLYNEQFF. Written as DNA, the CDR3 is TGCGCCAGCAACCAAGATGGGGGGGCTAGCGGGAGTCTTTACAATGAGCAGTTCTTC.

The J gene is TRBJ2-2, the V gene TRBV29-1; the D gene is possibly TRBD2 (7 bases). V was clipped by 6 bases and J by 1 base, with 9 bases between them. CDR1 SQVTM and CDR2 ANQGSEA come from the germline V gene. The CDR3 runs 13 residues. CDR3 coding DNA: TGCAGCGTGAGGGGGGGGAACACCGGGGAGCTGTTTTTT. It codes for CSVRGGNTGELFF.

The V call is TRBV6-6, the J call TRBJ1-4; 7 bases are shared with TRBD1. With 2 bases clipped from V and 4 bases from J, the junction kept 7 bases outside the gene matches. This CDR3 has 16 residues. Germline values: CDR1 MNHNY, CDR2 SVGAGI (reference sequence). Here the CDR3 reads CASSYGGGGNNEKLFF. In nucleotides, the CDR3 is TGTGCCAGCAGTTACGGCGGAGGGGGCAATAATGAAAAACTGTTTTTT.

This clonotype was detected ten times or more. The chain's CDR3 is CASSHLAGGKETQYF. The CDR3 nucleotides are TGTGCCAGCAGTCACCTAGCGGGAGGGAAAGAGACCCAGTACTTC. V and J are TRBV6-1 and TRBJ2-5; TRBD2 matches at 12 bases. Trimming cost V 5 bases and J 3 bases; bases outside gene matches: 4. Germline V gene data show CDR1 as MNHNS and CDR2 as SASEGT. The CDR3 has 15 residues.

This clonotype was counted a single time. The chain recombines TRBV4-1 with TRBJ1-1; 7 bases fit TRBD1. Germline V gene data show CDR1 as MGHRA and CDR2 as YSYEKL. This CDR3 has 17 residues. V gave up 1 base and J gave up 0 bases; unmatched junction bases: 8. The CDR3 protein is CASSQVTAGGMNTEAFF. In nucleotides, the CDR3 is TGCGCCAGCAGCCAAGTTACGGCAGGGGGTATGAACACTGAAGCTTTCTTT.

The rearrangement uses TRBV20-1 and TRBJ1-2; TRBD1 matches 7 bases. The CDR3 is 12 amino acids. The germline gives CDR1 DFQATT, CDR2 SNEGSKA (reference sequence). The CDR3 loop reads CEKGTANYGYTF. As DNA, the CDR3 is TGCGAGAAAGGGACAGCTAACTATGGCTACACCTTC.

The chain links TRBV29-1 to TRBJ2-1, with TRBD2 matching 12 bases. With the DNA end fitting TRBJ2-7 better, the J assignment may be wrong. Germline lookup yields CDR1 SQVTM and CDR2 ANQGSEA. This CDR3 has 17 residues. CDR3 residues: CSVEVRLAGVGTYEQYF. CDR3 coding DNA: TGCAGCGTTGAAGTACGACTAGCGGGAGTTGGGACCTACGAGCAGTACTTC.

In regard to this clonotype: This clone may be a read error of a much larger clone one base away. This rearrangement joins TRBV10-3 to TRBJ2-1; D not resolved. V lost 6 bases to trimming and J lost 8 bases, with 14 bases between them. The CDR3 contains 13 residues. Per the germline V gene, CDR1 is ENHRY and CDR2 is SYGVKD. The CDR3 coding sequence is TGTGCCATCAGCAGGACCGCATTTCATGAGCAGTTCTTC. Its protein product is CAISRTAFHEQFF.

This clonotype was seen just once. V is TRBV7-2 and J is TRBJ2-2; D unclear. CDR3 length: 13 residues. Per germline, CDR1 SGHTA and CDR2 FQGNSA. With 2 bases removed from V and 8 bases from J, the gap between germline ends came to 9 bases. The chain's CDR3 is CASSLKWCGELFF. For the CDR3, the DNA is TGTGCCAGCAGCTTAAAGTGGTGTGGGGAGCTGTTTTTT.

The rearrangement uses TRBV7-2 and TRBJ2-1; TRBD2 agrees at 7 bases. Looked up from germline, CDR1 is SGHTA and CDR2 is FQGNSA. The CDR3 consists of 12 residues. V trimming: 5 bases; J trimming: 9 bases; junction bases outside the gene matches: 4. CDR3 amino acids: CASSPWTSEQFF. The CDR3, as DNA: TGTGCCAGCAGCCCATGGACTAGTGAGCAGTTCTTC.